This T cell receptor (beta chain) was identified in a study of T cells after yellow fever vaccination. About the study: Some fractions had low cell numbers, and these were prepared with SMART-Seq v4 Ultra Low Input. Findings and limits, study-wide: Post-booster samples contained most primary-vaccination clones (more than 95% CD4, around 88% CD8). Compared with primary, the secondary response was weaker and peaked at day 5, not 15.

TCRdb independently ran MiXCR on the 5' RACE reads; one entry per CDR3 protein. Of roughly 250,000 distinct CDR3 sequences detected, approximately 12% appear once; the ten largest clones hold about 0.51%. Comment on this clonotype: The antigen is not known.

This TCR was recovered from a man aged 30 to 39 who received the YFV17D yellow fever vaccine. The sequencing here drew on CD4+ T cells sorted from PBMCs, taken 45 days after the yellow fever booster vaccination.

CDR3 loop: CSAKGQGGNQPQHF. CDR3 nucleotide sequence: TGCAGTGCAAAGGGACAGGGAGGCAATCAGCCCCAGCATTTT. V and J are TRBV20-1 and TRBJ1-5; 9 bases are shared with TRBD1. V lost 6 bases and J lost 2; bases outside the gene matches: 5. The CDR3 is 14 amino acids. Germline V CDR1 and CDR2: DFQATT, SNEGSKA (reference sequence).